These 22 T cell receptor beta chains were sequenced from one sample in a study of identical twins. From the 5' RACE reads, TCRdb called clonotypes with MiXCR, one entry per CDR3 protein. The sample lists 700,000 or so distinct CDR3 sequences; 21% were seen once. A further study also used this sample, focusing on T cells expressing NK-cell markers.

The material sequenced was PBMCs. The receptors shown here come from a woman aged 18-29 years in good health.

The chain couples TRBV20-1 to TRBJ1-2; D is unresolved. Germline CDR1 is DFQATT and CDR2 is SNEGSKA (reference sequence). The V and J ends lost 5 bases and 3 bases respectively, with 16 bases between them. This CDR3 comprises 14 residues. The CDR3 DNA sequence: TGCAGTGCTCCTCGTGCGGGAAGGGACTATGGCTACACCTTC. It translates to CSAPRAGRDYGYTF.

V usage is TRBV7-2 and J usage is TRBJ2-3; 12 positions agree with TRBD2. Germline V gene sequence: CDR1 SGHTA, CDR2 FQGNSA. J gave up 6 bases and V 3 bases, and 7 bases lay outside the gene matches. The CDR3 covers 16 residues. The CDR3 coding sequence is TGTGCCAGCAGCTTTCCTCTAGCGGGAGGGGAGGATACGCAGTATTTT. Translating gives CASSFPLAGGEDTQYF.

This clonotype was picked up many times. The V gene is TRBV6-2 or TRBV6-3, the J gene TRBJ2-4; 9 nucleotides match TRBD1. Per germline, CDR1 MNHEY and CDR2 SVGEGT. With V trimmed by 2 bases and J by 8 bases, 1 base remained unmatched. CDR3 length: 13 amino acids. The CDR3 DNA follows: TGTGCCAGCAGTTACCGGGACAGGGACATTCAGTACTTC. This translates into CASSYRDRDIQYF.

In this sample, this clonotype turned up many times. The chain employs TRBV27 and TRBJ2-7, with TRBD2 identical over 9 bases. CDR1 is MNHEY and CDR2 is SMNVEV in the germline V gene (reference sequence). The CDR3 has 14 residues. J lost 2 bases, V lost 9 bases, and 8 bases had no gene match. The CDR3 protein is CASRETSGPYEQYF. In DNA, the CDR3 is TGTGCCAGTAGAGAGACTAGCGGCCCCTACGAGCAGTACTTC.

J is TRBJ2-7 and V is TRBV6-1; no clear D gene. CDR1 is MNHNS, CDR2 SASEGT, per germline. Trimming removed 5 bases from V and 1 base from J, with 12 bases in between. The CDR3 spans 14 residues. The CDR3 is CASSRSPESYEQYF. The CDR3, as DNA: TGTGCCAGCAGTAGGAGTCCCGAATCCTACGAGCAGTACTTC.

This chain connects TRBV20-1 to TRBJ1-1; D gene uncertain. The V end was cut by 1 base, the J end by 11 bases, with 8 bases between. In germline, CDR1 is DFQATT, CDR2 SNEGSKA (reference sequence). CDR3 size: 10 residues. CDR3 sequence: CSARGPPAFF. CDR3 sequence (DNA): TGCAGTGCTAGAGGTCCCCCGGCTTTCTTT.

The genes are TRBV27 and TRBJ1-6; TRBD1 agrees at 7 bases. CDR1 MNHEY and CDR2 SMNVEV come from the germline V gene (reference sequence). The trim removed 5 bases at V and 9 bases at J, leaving 10 bases unmatched. The CDR3 is 15 residues long. CDR3 region: CASSPRQGKGSPLHF. The CDR3 DNA reads TGTGCCAGCAGTCCCCGACAGGGTAAAGGTTCACCCCTCCACTTT.

CDR3 amino acids: CASTPGGGAWTQYF. The CDR3 DNA is TGTGCCAGCACCCCAGGCGGGGGGGCATGGACCCAGTACTTC. The rearrangement uses TRBV6-2 or TRBV6-3 and TRBJ2-5, with 9 bases that match TRBD2. Per germline, CDR1 MNHEY and CDR2 SVGEGT. The trim removed 7 bases at V and 7 bases at J, leaving 10 bases unmatched. This CDR3 comprises 14 residues.

This clonotype has just a few counts. The chain has TRBV18 and TRBJ2-1; no definite D call. Trimming cost V 3 bases and J 9 bases, with 12 bases left between them. The CDR3 is 13 amino acids. Germline CDR1 and CDR2: KGHSH and LQKENI. The CDR3 bases are TGTGCCAGCTCACCGCGCAGAGAAGGTGAGCAGTTCTTC. This gives the protein CASSPRREGEQFF. The full variable domain, its missing parts supplied by reference TRBV18 and TRBJ2-1, is NAGVMQNPRHLVRRRGQEARLRCSPMKGHSHVYWYRQLPEEGLKFMVYLQKENIIDESGMPKERFSAEFPKEGPSILRIQQVVRGDSAAYFCASSPRREGEQFFGPGTRLTVL.

This rearrangement joins TRBV11-2 to TRBJ2-7; the match to TRBD1 covers 7 bases. From germline, CDR1 is SGHAT and CDR2 FQNNGV. V shed 5 bases and J 2 bases; nucleotides not matched to a gene: 9. The CDR3 totals 15 residues. In DNA form, the CDR3 reads TGTGCCAGCAGCACCGACAGGGATCTTCCCTACGAGCAGTACTTC. Translated: CASSTDRDLPYEQYF.

This chain connects TRBV7-3 to TRBJ1-1; maybe TRBD1 (5 bases). V lost 4 bases and J 3 bases, leaving 9 bases between the germline ends. This CDR3 comprises 13 residues. Germline V gives CDR1 SGHTA, CDR2 FQGTGA. The CDR3 nucleotides read TGTGCCAGCAGCTCACAGGCAGACACTGAAGCTTTCTTT. Translating it yields CASSSQADTEAFF.

The genes are TRBV10-2 and TRBJ2-7, with unresolved D. This CDR3 has 11 amino acids. V lost 8 bases and J 6 bases, leaving 11 bases between the germline ends. Per the germline V gene, CDR1 is WSHSY and CDR2 is SAAADI. The CDR3 region is CASVDWPEQYF. CDR3 sequence (DNA): TGCGCCAGCGTTGACTGGCCCGAGCAGTACTTC.

The chain is built from TRBV10-2 and TRBJ1-1, with TRBD1 matching 7 bases. The V gene's germline CDR1 is WSHSY and CDR2 SAAADI. V lost 7 bases to trimming and J lost 4 bases; unmatched junction nucleotides: 9. This CDR3 contains 14 residues. In DNA form, the CDR3 reads TGCGCCAGCACATCTCAAGGGGGCCGCACTGAAGCTTTCTTT. This translates into CASTSQGGRTEAFF.

For this clonotype: A much larger clone differs by one base, so this may be a read error. The CDR3 sequence: CSVDGPSGEQHF. In DNA form, the CDR3 reads TGCAGCGTTGACGGCCCGTCGGGCGAGCAGCACTTC. The chain combines TRBV29-1 with TRBJ2-7; D call uncertain. Germline V gives CDR1 SQVTM, CDR2 ANQGSEA. The CDR3 loop spans 12 amino acids.

This chain joins TRBV4-3 and TRBJ2-1, with 7 positions matching TRBD2. Germline CDR1 LGHNA, CDR2 YSLEER. After removal of 4 bases from V and 4 bases from J, the junction contained 10 bases not matched to a gene. This CDR3 contains 16 residues. This CDR3 reads CASSPLPSGPYNEQFF. The CDR3 DNA reads as TGCGCCAGCAGCCCCTTACCTAGCGGTCCTTACAATGAGCAGTTCTTC.

This clonotype was recorded a few times. The rearrangement links TRBV4-3 to TRBJ2-5; TRBD1 aligns across 9 bases. V lost 2 bases, J lost 2 bases, and 6 bases stayed unmatched. CDR1 LGHNA and CDR2 YSLEER come from the germline V gene. This CDR3 is built from 16 residues. As DNA, the CDR3 is TGCGCCAGCAGCCAACGGGACAGGGTTTGGCAAGAGACCCAGTACTTC. Amino acids: CASSQRDRVWQETQYF.

This rearrangement joins TRBV6-5 to TRBJ2-3; D gene uncertain. Germline-derived CDR1 and CDR2 are MNHEY and SVGAGI. The CDR3 contains 13 residues. V was shortened by 1 base and J by 2 bases, with 4 bases between the two germline ends. The CDR3 region is CASSYYFTDTQYF. CDR3 sequence (DNA): TGTGCCAGCAGTTACTACTTCACAGATACGCAGTATTTT.

The V gene is TRBV7-9, the J gene TRBJ2-7; TRBD2 matches 7 bases. The CDR3 covers 14 residues. Germline V gene data show CDR1 as SEHNR and CDR2 as FQNEAQ (reference sequence). J lost 3 bases, V lost 5 bases, and 7 bases had no gene match. This chain's CDR3 is CASSPGLVLYEQYF. The CDR3 DNA sequence: TGTGCCAGCAGCCCCGGACTAGTCCTCTACGAGCAGTACTTC.

The chain recombines TRBV5-1 with TRBJ2-5; 11 bases are a match to TRBD1. The CDR3 runs to 15 residues. The V gene's germline CDR1 is SGHRS and CDR2 YFSETQ. Trimming cost V 4 bases and J 3 bases; bases outside gene matches: 5. The CDR3 DNA is TGCGCCAGCAGCGTAAGGACAGGGGGCGAAGAGACCCAGTACTTC. This encodes CASSVRTGGEETQYF.

The V call is TRBV27, the J call TRBJ1-2; no clear D gene. V gave up 7 bases and J gave up 4 bases, with 7 bases separating them. Germline-derived CDR1 and CDR2 are MNHEY and SMNVEV (reference sequence). CDR3 length: 11 amino acids. This CDR3 is CASKAFYGYTF. The CDR3 bases are TGTGCCAGCAAGGCCTTCTATGGCTACACCTTC.

This clonotype was detected only a few times. V and J are TRBV4-3 and TRBJ2-5; 7 nucleotides align to TRBD2. J gave up 4 bases and V 0 bases, and 5 bases lay outside the gene matches. The CDR3 runs 15 residues. Germline loops: CDR1 LGHNA, CDR2 YSLEER. The CDR3 DNA sequence: TGCGCCAGCAGCCAAGATCAGCGGGGTATAGAGACCCAGTACTTC. It translates to CASSQDQRGIETQYF.

This clonotype came up once. The gene calls are TRBV6-1 and TRBJ2-1; tentatively, D is TRBD2 (5 bases). Germline CDR1 and CDR2: MNHNS and SASEGT. Trimming cost V 10 bases and J 5 bases, with 21 bases left between them. This CDR3 region has 15 residues. The DNA for the CDR3 is TGTGCCACCGCACGCGGGCCTGTTGGTAACAATGAGCAGTTCTTC. Its protein is CATARGPVGNNEQFF.